These 22 T cell receptor beta chains came from one sample sequenced in a study of vaccination and CD4 T cells after COVID-19. Scientists ran DNA taken from cultured CD4+ T cells through the Oncomine TCR Beta short-read assay for sequencing. TCRdb redid the calling of the PCR reads with MiXCR, one entry per CDR3 protein. The data show some 20,000 distinct CDR3 sequences, with just over 55% seen just once and 10% held by the top ten. Antigens of these TCRs are unknown. Documented treatment: roughly ten-day PBMC culture with coronavirus spike peptide pools or control peptides (ViraFEST assay). The material sequenced was CD4+ T cells from blood, cultured in vitro. All receptors derive from a human donor who had recovered from COVID-19.

The J gene is TRBJ1-2, the V gene TRBV5-5; unclear D gene. This CDR3 contains 14 residues. V gave up 4 bases and J gave up 2 bases, with 12 bases separating them. From germline, CDR1 is SGHKS and CDR2 YYEKEE (reference sequence). The CDR3 DNA is TGTGCCAGCAGCAGGACGGACGCGAACTATGGCTACACCTTC. The encoded protein is CASSRTDANYGYTF.

The J gene is TRBJ1-3, the V gene TRBV7-8; D gene ambiguous. The CDR3 has 13 residues. V was shortened by 4 bases and J by 0 bases, with 4 bases between the two germline ends. Germline CDR1 reads SGHVS; CDR2 reads FQNEAQ. Written as DNA, the CDR3 is TGTGCCAGCAGCTCACTCTCTGGAAACACCATATATTTT. Amino acids: CASSSLSGNTIYF.

This rearrangement joins TRBV30 to TRBJ2-5; the match to TRBD1 covers 8 bases. CDR1 GTSNPN and CDR2 SVGIG come from the germline V gene (reference sequence). This CDR3 has 15 residues. V shed 3 bases, J shed 0 bases, and the junction held 6 bases outside the gene matches. Written as DNA, the CDR3 is TGTGCCTGGAGCCCGACAGGGGCGTACCAAGAGACCCAGTACTTC. It yields the protein CAWSPTGAYQETQYF.

This clonotype showed up just a few times. J is TRBJ2-6 and V is TRBV20-1; 12 bases line up with TRBD2. V shed 3 bases and J 11 bases; nucleotides not matched to a gene: 2. The CDR3 contains 13 residues. From germline, CDR1 is DFQATT and CDR2 SNEGSKA (reference sequence). The CDR3 here is CSARTSGSDVLTF. DNA of the CDR3: TGCAGTGCTAGGACTAGCGGGAGTGACGTCCTGACTTTC.

This chain joins TRBV7-9 and TRBJ2-7; 7 nucleotides agree with TRBD1. The ends lost 5 bases at V and 6 bases at J; junction bases unmatched: 7. The CDR3 loop spans 13 amino acids. Germline V gene data show CDR1 as SEHNR and CDR2 as FQNEAQ (reference sequence). CDR3 region: CASSIQQGPEQYF. CDR3 nucleotide sequence: TGTGCCAGCAGCATTCAACAGGGGCCCGAGCAGTACTTC. Based on the CDR3 plus reference TRBV7-9 and TRBJ2-7, the full variable domain is DTGVSQNPRHKITKRGQNVTFRCDPISEHNRLYWYRQTLGQGPEFLTYFQNEAQLEKSRLLSDRFSAERPKGSFSTLEIQRTEQGDSAMYLCASSIQQGPEQYFGPGTRLTVT.

The V call is TRBV19, the J call TRBJ1-2; no clear D. CDR1 and CDR2 from the germline V gene are LNHDA and SQIVND (reference sequence). The CDR3 consists of 13 residues. The germline V and J ends were trimmed by 5 bases and 2 bases, with 9 bases remaining between them. In DNA, the CDR3 is TGTGCCAGTAGTCTCCGGCAGAACTATGGCTACACCTTC. Its protein is CASSLRQNYGYTF.

The V gene is TRBV25-1, the J gene TRBJ1-6, with D possibly being TRBD1 (6 bases). V shed 6 bases and J shed 10 bases, with 22 bases lying between them. Germline V lookup: CDR1 MGHDK, CDR2 SYGVNS. The CDR3 sequence is 16 residues long. The CDR3 nucleotides read TGTGCCAGCAGCGCCACAGGGAGGGCCCGGGAGTCACCCCTCCACTTT. Translation gives CASSATGRARESPLHF.

The V and J genes are TRBV6-1 and TRBJ1-6; D may be TRBD1 (5 bases). The CDR3 runs to 14 residues. V gave up 5 bases and J gave up 3 bases, with 8 bases separating them. Per germline, CDR1 MNHNS and CDR2 SASEGT. For the CDR3, the DNA is TGTGCCAGCAGTCGGGACGGCTATAATTCACCCCTCCACTTT. Protein product: CASSRDGYNSPLHF.

V and J are TRBV12-3 or TRBV12-4 and TRBJ1-6, with 8 bases aligning to TRBD1. V was clipped by 7 bases and J by 9 bases; unmatched bases: 8. The CDR3 loop spans 14 amino acids. The CDR3 sequence: CASTLGQDLSPLHF. In DNA, the CDR3 is TGTGCCAGCACTCTGGGACAGGACCTTTCACCCCTCCACTTT.

The chain uses TRBV5-4 and TRBJ1-2; D is possibly TRBD1 (6 bases). V shed 5 bases and J shed 8 bases, with 22 bases lying between them. There are 15 residues in the CDR3. CDR1 and CDR2 (germline): SGHNT, YYREEE (reference sequence). DNA of the CDR3: TGTGCCAGCAGTTCGGTGGGGGGCGCCTTGTTCGGCTACACCTTC. Its protein product is CASSSVGGALFGYTF.

This clonotype has more than one count but fewer than ten. The rearrangement joins TRBV6-2 or TRBV6-3 to TRBJ2-2; D not resolved. Trimming cost V 2 bases and J 5 bases, with 15 bases left between them. CDR1 MNHEY and CDR2 SVGEGT come from the germline V gene. The CDR3 runs 16 residues. CDR3 coding DNA: TGTGCCAGCAGTTACGGCGGTCCATCGGGTACCGGGGAGCTGTTTTTT. This translates into CASSYGGPSGTGELFF.

The CDR3 bases are TGTGCCAGCAGCCCGGGGGGGTCCAGAGATACGCAGTATTTT. Translated, it gives CASSPGGSRDTQYF. The chain couples TRBV7-2 to TRBJ2-3, with 8 bases fitting TRBD2. The CDR3 has 14 amino acids. J gave up 5 bases and V 5 bases, and 6 bases lay outside the gene matches. Germline CDR1 SGHTA, CDR2 FQGNSA. The full variable domain, completed using reference TRBV7-2 and TRBJ2-3, is GAGVSQSPSNKVTEKGKDVELRCDPISGHTALYWYRQSLGQGLEFLIYFQGNSAPDKSGLPSDRFSAERTGGSVSTLTIQRTQQEDSAVYLCASSPGGSRDTQYFGPGTRLTVL.

CDR3 nucleotide sequence: TGTGCCAGTAGTATTGCAGGGGGCGGTCGAGCTTTCTTT. Translated: CASSIAGGGRAFF. This rearrangement joins TRBV19 to TRBJ1-1, with 8 bases identical to TRBD1. CDR1 is LNHDA and CDR2 is SQIVND in the germline V gene (reference sequence). The V segment lost 3 bases and the J segment 10 bases; nucleotides outside the gene matches: 7. The CDR3 covers 13 residues. The full variable domain, with the rest looked up from reference TRBV19 and TRBJ1-1, is DGGITQSPKYLFRKEGQNVTLSCEQNLNHDAMYWYRQDPGQGLRLIYYSQIVNDFQKGDIAEGYSVSREKKESFPLTVTSAQKNPTAFYLCASSIAGGGRAFFGQGTRLTVV.

This chain joins TRBV6-2 or TRBV6-3 and TRBJ1-1, with D possibly matching TRBD1 (5 bases). The CDR3 is 13 residues long. Germline CDR1 and CDR2: MNHEY and SVGEGT. V dropped 6 bases and J dropped 3 bases, with 11 bases sitting between them. The chain's CDR3 is CASSPGFYTEAFF. The CDR3 DNA is TGTGCCAGCAGCCCAGGGTTTTACACTGAAGCTTTCTTT.

A remark on this clonotype: This CDR3 is missing its conserved last phenylalanine or tryptophan, likely due to a read error. The chain recombines TRBV24-1 with TRBJ1-1; D unclear. The CDR3 spans 13 residues. Germline loops: CDR1 KGHDR, CDR2 SFDVKD. Trimming took off 7 bases at V and 1 base at J, with 9 bases between the two ends. The CDR3 spells CATRGNENTEAFL. The DNA for the CDR3 is TGTGCCACCAGGGGGAATGAGAACACTGAAGCTTTCTTA.

The J gene is TRBJ2-1, the V gene TRBV7-9; 10 bases align to TRBD2. The CDR3 has 15 residues. The junction had 10 bases not matched to a gene; V was cut back by 5 bases and J by 9 bases. Looked up from germline, CDR1 is SEHNR and CDR2 is FQNEAQ (reference sequence). The CDR3 sequence: CASSQALAGYGEQFF. CDR3 nucleotide sequence: TGTGCCAGCAGCCAAGCACTAGCGGGATATGGTGAGCAGTTCTTC.

There are a few counts of this clonotype. The genes are TRBV12-3 or TRBV12-4 and TRBJ1-5, with TRBD1 matching over 7 bases. Germline trimming cut 5 bases from V and 3 bases from J; bases unmatched to any gene: 7. This CDR3 comprises 15 residues. The CDR3 reads CASSIMTGPNQPQHF. The CDR3 region has the DNA TGTGCCAGCAGTATAATGACAGGGCCCAATCAGCCCCAGCATTTT.

This clonotype came up a few times. The chain links TRBV11-2 to TRBJ2-5, with D perhaps matching TRBD2 (6 bases). CDR1 is SGHAT, CDR2 FQNNGV, per germline. Trimming left V 3 bases short and J 1 base short, with 18 bases between. The CDR3 consists of 17 residues. CDR3 protein: CASSLTLALGGQETQYF. CDR3 DNA: TGTGCCAGCAGCTTGACCCTAGCGTTGGGGGGCCAAGAGACCCAGTACTTC. The full variable domain, its missing parts supplied by reference TRBV11-2 and TRBJ2-5, is EAGVAQSPRYKIIEKRQSVAFWCNPISGHATLYWYQQILGQGPKLLIQFQNNGVVDDSQLPKDRFSAERLKGVDSTLKIQPAKLEDSAVYLCASSLTLALGGQETQYFGPGTRLLVL.

V gene TRBV6-5 combines with J gene TRBJ1-2, with D unresolved. From germline, CDR1 is MNHEY and CDR2 SVGAGI. Trimming shortened V by 2 bases and J by 3 bases, and 7 bases separated the two germline ends. This CDR3 is built from 13 residues. The CDR3 region is CASSYERYYGYTF. Here the CDR3 DNA reads TGTGCCAGCAGTTACGAGAGATACTATGGCTACACCTTC.

CDR3 nucleotides: TGTGCCAGCAGTAAGGATCCCTGGGCCATAGGAGCTTTCTTT. Its protein is CASSKDPWAIGAFF. The chain couples TRBV25-1 to TRBJ1-1; D is unresolved. Germline V CDR1 and CDR2: MGHDK, SYGVNS. The CDR3 extends over 14 amino acids. V lost 5 bases and J 10 bases, leaving 20 bases between the germline ends. Looking up the rest from reference TRBV25-1 and TRBJ1-1 gives the full variable domain: EADIYQTPRYLVIGTGKKITLECSQTMGHDKMYWYQQDPGMELHLIHYSYGVNSTEKGDLSSESTVSRIRTEHFPLTLESARPSHTSQYLCASSKDPWAIGAFFGQGTRLTVV.

CDR3 bases: TGTGCCAGGGGTAACTCCAACACTGAAGCTTTCTTT. This gives the protein CARGNSNTEAFF. The rearrangement joins TRBV2 to TRBJ1-1, with D unresolved. The V and J ends lost 9 bases and 2 bases respectively, with 10 bases between them. The CDR3 has 12 amino acids. Germline CDR1 is SNHLY and CDR2 is FYNNEI.

The CDR3 region has the DNA TGTGCCAGCAGTTTATTGAACACTGAAGCTTTCTTT. Amino acids: CASSLLNTEAFF. V is TRBV12-3 or TRBV12-4 and J is TRBJ1-1; no firm D call. The CDR3 length is 12 residues. Trimming left V 2 bases short and J 0 bases short, with 1 base between.